Included here is one TCR beta chain sequence, with context. Its antigen has not been determined. Base quality data are lacking; no much larger clone is found one base away. CD8 naive samples were obtained by positive selection for CCR7 among CD45RO-negative cells, yielding a CD45RA+CCR7+ population from which TemRA cells were excluded. Healthy HIV-negative adults with no recently reported acute infections or vaccinations were included as donors. Only Caucasian adults living in Nashville, Tennessee, USA were represented among the donors. Blood was collected by leukapheresis, and PBMCs were isolated by Ficoll-Histopaque density gradient centrifugation and then cryopreserved in liquid nitrogen vapor phase. Analytical flow cytometry was used to check the purity and quantity of each magnetically sorted T cell population. Genomic DNA was isolated from every sorted fraction and measured by UV absorbance on a Nanodrop 2000c.

From cysteine to phenylalanine, the CDR3 is 14 amino acids long. Of the read, only the CDR3 DNA is kept; its 42 bases are in frame from base 1. V is clipped by 8 bases and J by 7 bases, and the sequence between their germline boundaries is 21 bases long. CDR1 MNHEY and CDR2 SMNVEV were looked up in the germline V gene (reference sequence). This sample was included in a study of shared clonotypes between healthy human individuals (dated by TCRdb to 2020 to 2021). Regarding the complete study: The cohort included three men and two women between 18 and 49 years of age. Per donor, three plates each were used for CD4 naive and CD4 memory, two for CD8 naive, and one for CD8 memory. To estimate repertoire size and how much clonotypes are shared between individuals, the study performed deep sequencing of blood TCR repertoires from 4 to 6 healthy adults. To increase sequencing depth and limit assay-specific biases, TCR repertoire library preparation and sequencing were carried out by different laboratories using diverse techniques. Between about 0.8 and 9.5 billion PBMCs per donor were obtained by leukapheresis. Study-wide conclusions, independent of this receptor: Sampling was limited to blood, and TCR repertoires in tissue likely differ from TCR repertoires in blood. Pairwise subsampling indicated that sequencing depth was expected to affect the degree of clonotype sharing among donors. Roughly 5% of naive CD4, 3.5% of naive CD8, 2.3% of memory CD4, and around 0.42% of memory CD8 clonotypes were shared across several donors. Naive subsets generally had larger estimated clonotype richness than memory subsets. Because the study included only a small number of donors, the genetic and exposure-history diversity represented was limited. Higher generation probabilities were observed for clonotypes shared by all four sorted-subset donors than for non-shared clonotypes. Incomplete sequencing was indicated by rarefaction of sorted-subset datasets, despite the large sequencing depth.

Using the deep immunoSEQ assay, TCR CDR3 regions were amplified from genomic DNA by multiplex PCR. For each cell subset, the extracted genomic DNA was distributed evenly across all wells of several immunoSEQ 96-well plates, and each plate served as one replicate. For sorted subsets, approximately 0.2 ug of genomic DNA, equivalent to some 30,000 T cell genomes, went into each replicate PCR. The purified libraries were quantified using a Qubit 3.0 fluorometer, sized with a Bioanalyzer 2100, and then quantified again using the KAPA Library Quantification kit. Every immunoSEQ 96-well plate was sequenced on a dedicated single-read 150-cycle Illumina NextSeq 550 flow cell. On the study's bioinformatics: Because the immunoSEQ output held only junctional sequences and lacked quality scores, the filtering could not match the filtering applied to full-length reads. Sequences were annotated with PyIR, a Python wrapper for IgBLAST v1.9, and V/J genes and CDR3 were assigned using IMGT germline references. Any read was removed if the V/J assignment was weak (E-value above 1e-6), the CDR3 was missing, or the read contained stop codons, out-of-frame junctions, or ambiguous translated residues. V3J clonotypes were defined as sequences sharing the same inferred V gene, J gene, and CDR3 amino acid sequence. The percentage overlap between two repertoires was calculated by dividing the number of shared unique clonotypes by the size of the smaller repertoire. Three approaches were used to assess repertoire richness: RTK rarefaction, the Chao1 estimator, and Recon v2.1 estimates of unobserved clonotypes. Generation probabilities were computed with OLGA for all TCRbeta clonotypes obtained by the gDNA method from several donors. Not all clones reach the TCRdb copy of this immuneACCESS table, which keeps in-frame sequences only. Checked studies attribute under half of the gap to unresolved V genes and leave the rest unexplained. The V and J calls and the clone size are those of that table, but D and trimming were determined from the DNA. A total of about 2.1 million clones appear in this sample, 85% to 95% of them only once. The ten most abundant clones make up more than 1.5% of the sample.

Sequencing was done on a sample of naive CD8+ T cells from PBMCs. The cell subset or site label corresponds to: CD45RA+CCR7+. The chain employs TRBV27 and TRBJ2-7, with TRBD2 as a weak D call on 5 bases. The clonotype comes from a man between 18 and 29 years old in good health. Some clones in this sample may be carry-over from other donors' samples. Here the CDR3 is given as CASSSTTTFDEQYF. The nucleotide sequence reads TGTGCCAGCTCCTCGACTACTACCTTCGATGAGCAGTACTTC.